The rows below give T cell receptor beta chains drawn from one sample of a study of T cells in Graves' hyperthyroidism and ophthalmopathy. TCRdb processed the multiplex PCR reads anew with MiXCR; each CDR3 protein has one entry. The sample records 620,000 or so distinct CDR3 sequences, about 14% being singletons. Specimen: blood. The receptor source for this set is a woman aged 50 to 65 with Graves' ophthalmopathy. Each CDR3 is given with its conserved first and last residue. Each record gives: D gene, clone size, J gene, V gene, CDR3 DNA, CDR3 protein. D genes are given only for firm matches. Rows may omit the clone size; those that give it use once, few, many or a size class.

>NA|few|TRBJ2-1|TRBV9
TGTGCCAGCAGCGGAGGGACCGGGACTCACTACAATGAGCAGTTCTTC
CASSGGTGTHYNEQFF
>NA|many|TRBJ2-2|TRBV30
TGTGCCTGGAGTGTACAGGCCGTCACCGGGGAGCTGTTTTTT
CAWSVQAVTGELFF
>TRBD2|many|TRBJ2-7|TRBV20-1
TGCAGTGCTAGACCATCCAGCGGGAGTCGTGGCGAGCAGTACTTC
CSARPSSGSRGEQYF
>NA|NA|TRBJ1-3|TRBV29-1
TGCAGCGTTCTCCGGGTGATGGGGTCTGGAAACACCATATATTTT
CSVLRVMGSGNTIYF
>TRBD2|NA|TRBJ2-1|TRBV5-6
TGTGCCAGCAGCCTAACTGGACTAGCGGGAGTTTCCAATGAGCAGTTCTTC
CASSLTGLAGVSNEQFF
>TRBD2|NA|TRBJ2-5|TRBV20-1
TGCAGTGTCCTGGGGGGGGAGACCCAGTACTTC
CSVLGGETQYF
>NA|NA|TRBJ2-1|TRBV15
TGTGCCACCAGCAGAGTTCGGGGAGGGGGGGTTAAATCCTACAATGAGCAGTTCTTC
CATSRVRGGGVKSYNEQFF
>NA|NA|TRBJ2-2|TRBV9
TGTGCCAGCAGCGTAGGGCAGCCGAACACCGGGGAGCTGTTTTTT
CASSVGQPNTGELFF
>NA|few|TRBJ2-4|TRBV19
TGTGCCAGTAGTATAGCGCGTGACAAAAACATTCAGTACTTC
CASSIARDKNIQYF
>TRBD2|many|TRBJ2-3|TRBV20-1
TGCAGTGCTACGACTAGCGGGAACACAGATACGCAGTATTTT
CSATTSGNTDTQYF
>NA|many|TRBJ2-1|TRBV7-3
TGTGCCAGCAGCTCATCTAGCAACTATGAGCAGTTCTTC
CASSSSSNYEQFF
>NA|NA|TRBJ1-4|TRBV15
TGTGCCACCAGCAGAGAAGGGGAAAGAGGGGAAAAACTGTTTTTT
CATSREGERGEKLFF
>NA|NA|TRBJ2-7|TRBV6-2/TRBV6-3
TGTGCCAGCAGTTACTCCGAACAGGGAAACGAGCAGTACTTC
CASSYSEQGNEQYF
>TRBD1|NA|TRBJ1-2|TRBV24-1
TGTGCCACCAGTCCGACAGGGGGTCGAAACTATGGCTACACCTTC
CATSPTGGRNYGYTF